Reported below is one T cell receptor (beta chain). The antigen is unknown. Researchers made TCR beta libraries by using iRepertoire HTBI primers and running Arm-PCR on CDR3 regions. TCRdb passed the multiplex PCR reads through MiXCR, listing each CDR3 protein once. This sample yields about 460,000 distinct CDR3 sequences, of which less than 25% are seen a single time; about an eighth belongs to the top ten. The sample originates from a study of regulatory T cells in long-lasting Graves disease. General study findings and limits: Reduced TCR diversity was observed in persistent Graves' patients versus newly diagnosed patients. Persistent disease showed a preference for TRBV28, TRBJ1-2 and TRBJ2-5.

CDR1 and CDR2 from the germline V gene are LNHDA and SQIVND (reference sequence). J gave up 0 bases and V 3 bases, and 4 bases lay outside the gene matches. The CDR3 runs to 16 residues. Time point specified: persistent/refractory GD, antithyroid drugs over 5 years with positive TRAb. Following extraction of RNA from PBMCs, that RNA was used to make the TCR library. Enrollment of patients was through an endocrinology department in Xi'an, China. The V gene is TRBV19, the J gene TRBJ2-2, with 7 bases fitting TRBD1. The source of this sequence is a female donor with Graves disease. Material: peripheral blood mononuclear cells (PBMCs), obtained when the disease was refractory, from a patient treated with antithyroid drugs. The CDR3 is CASSINRGSNTGELFF. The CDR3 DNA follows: TGTGCCAGTAGTATTAACAGGGGATCGAACACCGGGGAGCTGTTTTTT.